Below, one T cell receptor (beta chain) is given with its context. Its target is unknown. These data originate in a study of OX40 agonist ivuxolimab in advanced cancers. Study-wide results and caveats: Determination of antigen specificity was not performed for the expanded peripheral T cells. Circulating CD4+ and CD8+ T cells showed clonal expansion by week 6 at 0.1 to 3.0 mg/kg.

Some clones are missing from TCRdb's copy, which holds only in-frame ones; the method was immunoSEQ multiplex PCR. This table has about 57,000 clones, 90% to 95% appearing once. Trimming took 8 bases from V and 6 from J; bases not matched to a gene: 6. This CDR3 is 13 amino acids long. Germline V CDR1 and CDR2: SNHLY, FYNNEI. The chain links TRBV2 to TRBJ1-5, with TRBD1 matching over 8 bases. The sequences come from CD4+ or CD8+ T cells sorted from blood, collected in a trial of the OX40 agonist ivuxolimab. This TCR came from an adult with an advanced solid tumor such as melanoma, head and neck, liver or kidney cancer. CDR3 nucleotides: TGTGCCAGCGAGGACAGGGTAGGTCAGCCCCAGCATTTT. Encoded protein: CASEDRVGQPQHF.